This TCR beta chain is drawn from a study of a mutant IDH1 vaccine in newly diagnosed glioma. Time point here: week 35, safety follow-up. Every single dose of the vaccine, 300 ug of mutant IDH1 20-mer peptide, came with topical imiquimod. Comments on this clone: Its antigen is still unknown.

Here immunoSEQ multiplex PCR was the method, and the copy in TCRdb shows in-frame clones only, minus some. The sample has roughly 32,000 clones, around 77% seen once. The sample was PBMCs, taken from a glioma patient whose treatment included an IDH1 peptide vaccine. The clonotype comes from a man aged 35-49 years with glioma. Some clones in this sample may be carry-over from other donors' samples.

CDR3 region: CASSRGQGSHYGYTF. The CDR3 DNA reads TGTGCCAGCAGCCGTGGACAGGGGAGTCACTATGGCTACACCTTC. The J gene is TRBJ1-2, the V gene TRBV7-9; 9 nucleotides line up with TRBD1. The CDR3 has 15 residues. V shed 5 bases, J shed 3 bases, and the junction held 7 bases outside the gene matches. CDR1 and CDR2 from the germline V gene are SEHNR and FQNEAQ (reference sequence).